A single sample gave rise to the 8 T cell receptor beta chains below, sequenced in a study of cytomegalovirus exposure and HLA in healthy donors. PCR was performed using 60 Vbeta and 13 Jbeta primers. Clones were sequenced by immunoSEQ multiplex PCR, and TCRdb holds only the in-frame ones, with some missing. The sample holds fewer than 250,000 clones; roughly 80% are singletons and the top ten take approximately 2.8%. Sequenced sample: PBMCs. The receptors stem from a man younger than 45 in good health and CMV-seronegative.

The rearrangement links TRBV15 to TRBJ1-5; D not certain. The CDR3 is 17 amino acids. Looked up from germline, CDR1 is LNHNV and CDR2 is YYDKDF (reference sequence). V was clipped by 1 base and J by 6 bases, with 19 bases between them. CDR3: CATSRASLAASSQPQHF. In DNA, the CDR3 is TGTGCCACCAGCAGAGCCTCTCTGGCGGCTTCTAGTCAGCCCCAGCATTTT.

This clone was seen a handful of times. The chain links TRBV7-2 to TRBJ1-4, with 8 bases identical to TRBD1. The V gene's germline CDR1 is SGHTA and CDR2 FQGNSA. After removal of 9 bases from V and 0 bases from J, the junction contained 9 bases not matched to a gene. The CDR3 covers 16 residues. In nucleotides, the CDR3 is TGTGCCAGTAGACAGGGGTGGGGCGCAACTAATGAAAAACTGTTTTTT. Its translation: CASRQGWGATNEKLFF.

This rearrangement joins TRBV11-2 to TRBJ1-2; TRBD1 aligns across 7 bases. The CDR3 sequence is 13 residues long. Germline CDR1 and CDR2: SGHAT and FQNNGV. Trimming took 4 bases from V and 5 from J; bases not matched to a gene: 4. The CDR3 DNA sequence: TGTGCCAGCAGCTATACAGGGGTTTATGGCTACACCTTC. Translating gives CASSYTGVYGYTF.

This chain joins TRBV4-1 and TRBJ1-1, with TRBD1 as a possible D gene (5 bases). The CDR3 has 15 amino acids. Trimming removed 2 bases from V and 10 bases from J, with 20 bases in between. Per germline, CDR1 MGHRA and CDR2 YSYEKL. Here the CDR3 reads CASSQRGFLSLGAFF. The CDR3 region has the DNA TGCGCCAGCAGCCAACGGGGGTTTCTCTCTCTGGGAGCTTTCTTT.

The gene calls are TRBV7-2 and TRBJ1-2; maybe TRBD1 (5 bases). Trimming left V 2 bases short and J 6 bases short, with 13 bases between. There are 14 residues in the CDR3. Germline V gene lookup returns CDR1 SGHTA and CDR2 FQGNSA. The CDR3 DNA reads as TGTGCCAGCAGCTTATCGGCGCAGGGTAATGGCTACACCTTC. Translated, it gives CASSLSAQGNGYTF.

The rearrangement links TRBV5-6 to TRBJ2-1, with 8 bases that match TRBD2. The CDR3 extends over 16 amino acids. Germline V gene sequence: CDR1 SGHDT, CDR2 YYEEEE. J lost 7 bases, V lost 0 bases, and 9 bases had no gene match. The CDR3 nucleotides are TGTGCCAGCAGCTTGGGAGGAAGCGGGGGTTCGAATGAGCAGTTCTTC. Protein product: CASSLGGSGGSNEQFF.

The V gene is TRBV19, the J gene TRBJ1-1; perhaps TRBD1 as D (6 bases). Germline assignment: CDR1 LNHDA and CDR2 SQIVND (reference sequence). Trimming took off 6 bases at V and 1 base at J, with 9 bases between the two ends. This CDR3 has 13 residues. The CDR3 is CASRPTGNTEAFF. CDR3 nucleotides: TGTGCCAGTAGGCCGACAGGGAACACTGAAGCTTTCTTT. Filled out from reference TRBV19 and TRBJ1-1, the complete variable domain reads DGGITQSPKYLFRKEGQNVTLSCEQNLNHDAMYWYRQDPGQGLRLIYYSQIVNDFQKGDIAEGYSVSREKKESFPLTVTSAQKNPTAFYLCASRPTGNTEAFFGQGTRLTVV.

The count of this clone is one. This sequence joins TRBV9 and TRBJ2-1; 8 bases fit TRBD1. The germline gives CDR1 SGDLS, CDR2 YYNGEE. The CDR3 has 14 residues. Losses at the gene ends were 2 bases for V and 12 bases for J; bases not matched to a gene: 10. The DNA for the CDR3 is TGTGCCAGCAGCGTTGCACAGGGGGAGAGCGGGCAGTTCTTC. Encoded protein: CASSVAQGESGQFF.